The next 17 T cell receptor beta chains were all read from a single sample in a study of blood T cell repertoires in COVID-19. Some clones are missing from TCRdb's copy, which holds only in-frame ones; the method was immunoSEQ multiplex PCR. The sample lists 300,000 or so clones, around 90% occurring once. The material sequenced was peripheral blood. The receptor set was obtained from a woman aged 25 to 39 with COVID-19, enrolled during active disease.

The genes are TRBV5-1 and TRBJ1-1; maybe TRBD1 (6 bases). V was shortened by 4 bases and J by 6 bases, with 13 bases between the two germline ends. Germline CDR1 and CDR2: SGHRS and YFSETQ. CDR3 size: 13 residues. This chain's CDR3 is CASSHHREPEAFF. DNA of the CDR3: TGCGCCAGCAGCCACCACAGGGAGCCTGAAGCTTTCTTT.

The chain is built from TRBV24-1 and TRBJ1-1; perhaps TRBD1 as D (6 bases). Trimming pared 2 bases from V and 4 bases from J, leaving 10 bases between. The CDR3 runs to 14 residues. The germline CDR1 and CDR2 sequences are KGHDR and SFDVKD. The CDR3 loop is CATSDSGAITEAFF. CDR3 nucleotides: TGTGCCACCAGTGATTCAGGGGCTATCACTGAAGCTTTCTTT.

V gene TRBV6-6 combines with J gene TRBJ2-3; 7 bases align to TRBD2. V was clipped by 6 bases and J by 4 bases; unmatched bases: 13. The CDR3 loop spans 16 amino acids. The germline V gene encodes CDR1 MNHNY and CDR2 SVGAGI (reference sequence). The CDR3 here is CASSPPGGSPPDTQYF. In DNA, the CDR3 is TGTGCCAGCAGCCCCCCCGGCGGGAGTCCCCCAGATACGCAGTATTTT.

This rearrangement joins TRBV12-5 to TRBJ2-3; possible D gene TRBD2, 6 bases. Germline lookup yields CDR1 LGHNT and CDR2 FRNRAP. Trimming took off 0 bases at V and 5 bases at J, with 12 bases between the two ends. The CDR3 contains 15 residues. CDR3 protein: CASGLVGEERDTQYF. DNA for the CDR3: TGTGCTAGTGGTTTGGTAGGGGAGGAGAGAGATACGCAGTATTTT. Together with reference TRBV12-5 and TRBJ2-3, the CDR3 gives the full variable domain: DARVTQTPRHKVTEMGQEVTMRCQPILGHNTVFWYRQTMMQGLELLAYFRNRAPLDDSGMPKDRFSAEMPDATLATLKIQPSEPRDSAVYFCASGLVGEERDTQYFGPGTRLTVL.

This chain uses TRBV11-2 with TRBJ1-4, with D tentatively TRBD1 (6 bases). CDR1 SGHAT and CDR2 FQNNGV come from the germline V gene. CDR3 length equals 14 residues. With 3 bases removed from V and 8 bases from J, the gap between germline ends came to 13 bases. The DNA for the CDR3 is TGTGCCAGCAGCTTCGAGGGGGTTGGAGAAAAACTGTTTTTT. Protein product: CASSFEGVGEKLFF. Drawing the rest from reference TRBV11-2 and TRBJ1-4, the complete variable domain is EAGVAQSPRYKIIEKRQSVAFWCNPISGHATLYWYQQILGQGPKLLIQFQNNGVVDDSQLPKDRFSAERLKGVDSTLKIQPAKLEDSAVYLCASSFEGVGEKLFFGSGTQLSVL.

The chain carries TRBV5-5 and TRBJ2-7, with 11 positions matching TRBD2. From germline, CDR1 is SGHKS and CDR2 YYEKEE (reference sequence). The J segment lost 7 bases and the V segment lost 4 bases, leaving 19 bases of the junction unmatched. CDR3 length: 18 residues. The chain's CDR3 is CASSTTSGRRLSPSEQYF. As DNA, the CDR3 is TGTGCCAGCAGCACTACTAGCGGGAGACGGCTTTCTCCCTCTGAGCAGTACTTC.

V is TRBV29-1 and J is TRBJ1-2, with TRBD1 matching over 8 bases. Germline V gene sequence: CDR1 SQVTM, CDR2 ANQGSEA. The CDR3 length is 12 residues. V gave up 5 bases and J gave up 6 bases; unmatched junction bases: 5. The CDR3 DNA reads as TGCAGCGTTCACAGGGGGGCAAATGGCTACACCTTC. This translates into CSVHRGANGYTF.

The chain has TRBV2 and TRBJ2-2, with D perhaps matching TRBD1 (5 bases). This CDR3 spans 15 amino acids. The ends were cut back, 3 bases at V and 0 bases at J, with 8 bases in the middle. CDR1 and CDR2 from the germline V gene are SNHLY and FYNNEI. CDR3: CASSERTSNTGELFF. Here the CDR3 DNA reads TGTGCCAGCAGTGAGAGGACATCGAACACCGGGGAGCTGTTTTTT. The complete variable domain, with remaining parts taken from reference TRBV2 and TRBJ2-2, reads EPEVTQTPSHQVTQMGQEVILRCVPISNHLYFYWYRQILGQKVEFLVSFYNNEISEKSEIFDDQFSVERPDGSNFTLKIRSTKLEDSAMYFCASSERTSNTGELFFGEGSRLTVL.

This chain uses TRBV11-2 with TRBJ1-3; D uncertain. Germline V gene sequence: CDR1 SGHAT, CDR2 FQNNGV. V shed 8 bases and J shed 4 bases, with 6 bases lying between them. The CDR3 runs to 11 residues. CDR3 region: CASSRGNTIYF. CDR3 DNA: TGTGCCAGCTCGAGGGGAAACACCATATATTTT.

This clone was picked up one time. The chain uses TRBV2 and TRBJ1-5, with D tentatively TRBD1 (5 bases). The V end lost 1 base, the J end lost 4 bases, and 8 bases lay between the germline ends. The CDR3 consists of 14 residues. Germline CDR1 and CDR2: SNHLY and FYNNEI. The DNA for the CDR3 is TGTGCCAGCAGTGAAGTTCGGGGGAATCAGCCCCAGCATTTT. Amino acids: CASSEVRGNQPQHF.

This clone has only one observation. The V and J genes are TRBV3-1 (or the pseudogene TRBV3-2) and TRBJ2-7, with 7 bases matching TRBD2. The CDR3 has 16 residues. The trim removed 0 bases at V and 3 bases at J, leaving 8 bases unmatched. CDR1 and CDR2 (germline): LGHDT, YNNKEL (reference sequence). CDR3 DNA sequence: TGTGCCAGCAGCCAAGATCTGGCTAGCGGTCGCTACGAGCAGTACTTC. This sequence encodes CASSQDLASGRYEQYF.

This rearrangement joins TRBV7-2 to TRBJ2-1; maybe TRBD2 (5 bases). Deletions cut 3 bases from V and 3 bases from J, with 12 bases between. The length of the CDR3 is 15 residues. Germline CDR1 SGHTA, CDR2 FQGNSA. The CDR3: CASSFGRARYNEQFF. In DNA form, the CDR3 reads TGTGCCAGCAGCTTTGGGAGAGCGCGCTACAATGAGCAGTTCTTC.

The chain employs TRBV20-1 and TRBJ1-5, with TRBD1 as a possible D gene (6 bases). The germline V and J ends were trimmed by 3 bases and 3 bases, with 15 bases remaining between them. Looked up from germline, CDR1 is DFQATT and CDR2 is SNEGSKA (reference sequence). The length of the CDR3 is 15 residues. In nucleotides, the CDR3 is TGCAGTGCTAGTGGGCCCGGACAGTTCAATCAGCCCCAGCATTTT. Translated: CSASGPGQFNQPQHF.

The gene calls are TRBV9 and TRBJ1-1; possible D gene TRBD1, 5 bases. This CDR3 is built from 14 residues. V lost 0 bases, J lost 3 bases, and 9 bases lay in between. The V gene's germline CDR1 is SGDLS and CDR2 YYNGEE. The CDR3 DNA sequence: TGTGCCAGCAGCGTAGAGGGGTCCTACACTGAAGCTTTCTTT. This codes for CASSVEGSYTEAFF.

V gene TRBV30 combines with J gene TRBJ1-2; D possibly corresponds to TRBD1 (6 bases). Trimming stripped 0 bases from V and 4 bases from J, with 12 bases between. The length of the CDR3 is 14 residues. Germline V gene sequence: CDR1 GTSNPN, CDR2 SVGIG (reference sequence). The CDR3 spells CAWSVQGLSYGYTF. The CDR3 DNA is TGTGCCTGGAGTGTACAGGGCTTAAGCTATGGCTACACCTTC.

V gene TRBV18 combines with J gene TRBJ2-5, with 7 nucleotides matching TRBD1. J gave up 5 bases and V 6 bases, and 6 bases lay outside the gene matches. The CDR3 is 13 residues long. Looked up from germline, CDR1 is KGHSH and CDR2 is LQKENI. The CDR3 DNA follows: TGTGCCAGCTCGGGACAGTCTGACGAGACCCAGTACTTC. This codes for CASSGQSDETQYF.

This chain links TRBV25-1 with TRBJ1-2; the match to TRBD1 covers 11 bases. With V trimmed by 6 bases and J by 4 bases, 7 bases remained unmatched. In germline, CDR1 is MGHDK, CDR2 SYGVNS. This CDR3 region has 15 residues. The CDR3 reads CASRGTGTGGYGYTF. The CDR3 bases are TGTGCCAGCAGGGGGACCGGGACAGGGGGCTATGGCTACACCTTC.